The clone carrying this T cell receptor beta chain showed up just a few times. Looked up from germline, CDR1 is SQVTM and CDR2 is ANQGSEA. The CDR3 totals 13 residues. Trimming left V 4 bases short and J 0 bases short, with 7 bases between. The entry originates in a study of T-cell memory formation after mild COVID-19. TCRdb passed the 5' RACE reads through MiXCR, listing each CDR3 protein once. The sample comprises fewer than 400,000 distinct CDR3 sequences, approximately 15% of which are singletons, and about 22% rests with the top ten. What was sequenced was PBMCs or a T cell subset sorted from them (not recorded which). The TCR sequence derives from a man aged 18 to 30 who had mild COVID-19 (a few samples of this study predate the infection). Cell type and time point are not known. This rearrangement joins TRBV29-1 to TRBJ2-1; D gene ambiguous. CDR3 loop: CSVGRTSYNEQFF. For the CDR3, the DNA is TGCAGCGTTGGTAGGACCTCCTACAATGAGCAGTTCTTC.